The rows below give T cell receptor beta chains drawn from one sample of a study of post-analysis software for immune sequencing data. From the PCR reads, TCRdb called clonotypes with MiXCR, one entry per CDR3 protein. Altogether 350,000 to 500,000 distinct CDR3 sequences are present, 39% being singletons, with the ten largest covering about 7.6%. The source material was blood. These TCRs come from a girl aged 2-9 years with multiple sclerosis. Each CDR3 is given with its conserved first and last residue.

CSAATGTSYGYTF | TRBJ1-2 | TRBV20-1
CSVVRPANYGYIF | TRBJ1-2 | TRBV29-1
CAWKASGGAKQFF | TRBJ2-1 | TRBV30
CSARSLASAGIEQYF | TRBJ2-7 | TRBV20-1
CASSSGTGVDNEQFF | TRBJ2-1 | TRBV6-5
CASSQDREETQYF | . | TRBV7-9
CASTIRTGGTGELFF | TRBJ2-2 | TRBV25-1
CSARVTGRGYTF | TRBJ1-2 | TRBV20-1
CASSLFRTESVLTF | TRBJ2-6 | TRBV28
CSARDAGRDQETQYF | TRBJ2-5 | TRBV20-1
CSARGRREQYF | TRBJ2-5 | TRBV20-1
CASSLNPGLYGYTF | TRBJ1-2 | TRBV12-3/TRBV12-4
CSARGTASNQPQHF | TRBJ1-5 | TRBV20-1
CASGLVRSRSDRQETQYF | TRBJ2-5 | TRBV12-5